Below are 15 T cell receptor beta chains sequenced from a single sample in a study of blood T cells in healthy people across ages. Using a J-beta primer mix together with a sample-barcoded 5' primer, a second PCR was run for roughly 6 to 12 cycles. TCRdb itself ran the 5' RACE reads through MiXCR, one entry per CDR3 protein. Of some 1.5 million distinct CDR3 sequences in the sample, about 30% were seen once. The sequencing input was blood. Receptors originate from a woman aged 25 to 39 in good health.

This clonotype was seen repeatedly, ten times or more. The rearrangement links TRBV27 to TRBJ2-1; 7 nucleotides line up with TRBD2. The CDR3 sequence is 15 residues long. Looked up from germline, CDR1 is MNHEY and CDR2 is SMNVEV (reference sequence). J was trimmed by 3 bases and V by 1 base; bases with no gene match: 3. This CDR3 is CASSLLGGVYNEQFF. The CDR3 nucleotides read TGTGCCAGCAGTTTATTGGGGGGGGTCTACAATGAGCAGTTCTTC.

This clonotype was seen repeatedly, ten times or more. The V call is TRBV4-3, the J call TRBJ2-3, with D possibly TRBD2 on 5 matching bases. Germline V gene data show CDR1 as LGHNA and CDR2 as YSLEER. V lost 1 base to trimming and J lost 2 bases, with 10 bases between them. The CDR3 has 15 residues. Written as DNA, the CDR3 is TGCGCCAGCAGCCAAGGCGGGTCCTACACAGATACGCAGTATTTT. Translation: CASSQGGSYTDTQYF.

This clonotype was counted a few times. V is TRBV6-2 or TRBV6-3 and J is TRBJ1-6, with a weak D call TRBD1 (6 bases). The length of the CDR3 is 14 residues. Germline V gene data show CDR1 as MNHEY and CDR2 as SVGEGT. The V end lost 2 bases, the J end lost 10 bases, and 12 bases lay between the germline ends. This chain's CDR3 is CASSYATGLSPLHF. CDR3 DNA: TGTGCCAGCAGTTACGCAACAGGGCTATCACCCCTCCACTTT.

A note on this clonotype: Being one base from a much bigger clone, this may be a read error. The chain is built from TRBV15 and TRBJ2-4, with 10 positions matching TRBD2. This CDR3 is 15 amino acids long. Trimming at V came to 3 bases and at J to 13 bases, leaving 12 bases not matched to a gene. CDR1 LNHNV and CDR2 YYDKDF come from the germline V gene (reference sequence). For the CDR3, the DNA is TGTGCCACCAGCAGCGGACTAGCGGCTTACAATGAGCAGTACTTC. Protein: CATSSGLAAYNEQYF. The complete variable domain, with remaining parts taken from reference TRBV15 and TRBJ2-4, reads DAMVIQNPRYQVTQFGKPVTLSCSQTLNHNVMYWYQQKSSQAPKLLFHYYDKDFNNEADTPDNFQSRRPNTSFCFLDIRSPGLGDTAMYLCATSSGLAAYNEQYFGAGTRLSVL.

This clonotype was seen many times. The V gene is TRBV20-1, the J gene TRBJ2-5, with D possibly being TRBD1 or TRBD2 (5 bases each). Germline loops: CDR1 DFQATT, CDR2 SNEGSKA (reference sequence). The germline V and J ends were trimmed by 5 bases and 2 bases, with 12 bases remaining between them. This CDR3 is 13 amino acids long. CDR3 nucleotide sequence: TGCAGTGCTTCCGGGACGAGTCAAGAGACCCAGTACTTC. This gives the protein CSASGTSQETQYF.

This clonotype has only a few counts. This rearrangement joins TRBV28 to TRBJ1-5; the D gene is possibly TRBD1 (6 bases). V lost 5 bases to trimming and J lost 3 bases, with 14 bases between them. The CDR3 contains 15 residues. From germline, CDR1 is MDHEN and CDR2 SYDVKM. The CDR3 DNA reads TGTGCCAGCAGTCTCAACAGGGCCCACAATCAGCCCCAGCATTTT. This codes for CASSLNRAHNQPQHF.

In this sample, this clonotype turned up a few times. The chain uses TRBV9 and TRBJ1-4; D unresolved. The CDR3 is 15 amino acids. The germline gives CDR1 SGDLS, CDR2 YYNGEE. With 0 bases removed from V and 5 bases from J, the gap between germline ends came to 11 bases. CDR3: CASSVASQPNEKLFF. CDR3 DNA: TGTGCCAGCAGCGTAGCTAGCCAGCCGAATGAAAAACTGTTTTTT.

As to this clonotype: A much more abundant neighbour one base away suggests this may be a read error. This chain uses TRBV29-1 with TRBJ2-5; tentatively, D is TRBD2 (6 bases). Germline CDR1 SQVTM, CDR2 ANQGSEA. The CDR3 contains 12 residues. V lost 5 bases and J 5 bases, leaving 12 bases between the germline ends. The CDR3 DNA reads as TGCAGCGTTAGTCTCGGGGGTGAGACCCAGTACTTC. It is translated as CSVSLGGETQYF.

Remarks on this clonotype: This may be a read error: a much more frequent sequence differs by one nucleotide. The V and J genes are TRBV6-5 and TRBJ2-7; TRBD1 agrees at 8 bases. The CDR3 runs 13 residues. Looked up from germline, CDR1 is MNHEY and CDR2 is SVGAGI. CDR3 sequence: CANSTRTGYEQYF. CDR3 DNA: TGTGCCAACAGTACCCGGACAGGGTACGAGCAGTACTTC.

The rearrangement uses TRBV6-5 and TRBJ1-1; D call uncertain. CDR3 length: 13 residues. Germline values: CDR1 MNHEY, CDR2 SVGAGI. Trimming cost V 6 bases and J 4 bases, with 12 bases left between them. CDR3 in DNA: TGTGCCAGCAGAAACGAAATGTTCACTGAAGCTTTCTTT. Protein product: CASRNEMFTEAFF.

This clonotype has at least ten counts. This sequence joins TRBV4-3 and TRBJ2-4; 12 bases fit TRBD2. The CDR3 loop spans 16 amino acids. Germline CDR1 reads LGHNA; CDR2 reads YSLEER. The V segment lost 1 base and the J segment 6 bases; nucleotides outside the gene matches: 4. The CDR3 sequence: CASSQGGTSGLNIQYF. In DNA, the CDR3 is TGCGCCAGCAGCCAAGGTGGGACTAGCGGGCTAAACATTCAGTACTTC.

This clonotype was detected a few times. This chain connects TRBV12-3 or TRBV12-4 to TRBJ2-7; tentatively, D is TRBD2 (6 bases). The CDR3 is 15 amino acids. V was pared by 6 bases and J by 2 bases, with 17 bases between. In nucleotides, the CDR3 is TGTGCCAGCAGGCGGGGCGAGCTAACCACCTACGAGCAGTACTTC. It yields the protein CASRRGELTTYEQYF.

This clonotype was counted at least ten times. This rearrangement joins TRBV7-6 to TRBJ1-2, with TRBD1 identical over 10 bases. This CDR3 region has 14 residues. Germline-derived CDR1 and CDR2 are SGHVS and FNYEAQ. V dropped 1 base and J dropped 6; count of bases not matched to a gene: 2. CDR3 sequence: CASSLGTGGHGYTF. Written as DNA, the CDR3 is TGTGCCAGCAGCTTAGGGACAGGGGGACATGGCTACACCTTC. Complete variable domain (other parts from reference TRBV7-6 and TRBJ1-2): GAGVSQSPRYKVTKRGQDVALRCDPISGHVSLYWYRQALGQGPEFLTYFNYEAQQDKSGLPNDRFSAERPEGSISTLTIQRTEQRDSAMYRCASSLGTGGHGYTFGSGTRLTVV.

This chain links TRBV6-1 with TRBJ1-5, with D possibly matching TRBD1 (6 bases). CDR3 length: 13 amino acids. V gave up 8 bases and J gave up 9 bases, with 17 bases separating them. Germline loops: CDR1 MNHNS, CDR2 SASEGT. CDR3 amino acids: CASAGQSCRPQHF. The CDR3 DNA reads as TGTGCCAGCGCAGGACAGAGCTGCCGGCCCCAGCATTTT.

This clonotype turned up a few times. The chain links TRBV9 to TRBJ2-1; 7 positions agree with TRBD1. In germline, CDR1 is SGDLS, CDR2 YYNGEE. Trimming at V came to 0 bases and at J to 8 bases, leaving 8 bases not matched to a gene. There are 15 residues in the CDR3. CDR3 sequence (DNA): TGTGCCAGCAGCGTAGGGGGGACAGCCATTGATGAGCAGTTCTTC. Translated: CASSVGGTAIDEQFF.